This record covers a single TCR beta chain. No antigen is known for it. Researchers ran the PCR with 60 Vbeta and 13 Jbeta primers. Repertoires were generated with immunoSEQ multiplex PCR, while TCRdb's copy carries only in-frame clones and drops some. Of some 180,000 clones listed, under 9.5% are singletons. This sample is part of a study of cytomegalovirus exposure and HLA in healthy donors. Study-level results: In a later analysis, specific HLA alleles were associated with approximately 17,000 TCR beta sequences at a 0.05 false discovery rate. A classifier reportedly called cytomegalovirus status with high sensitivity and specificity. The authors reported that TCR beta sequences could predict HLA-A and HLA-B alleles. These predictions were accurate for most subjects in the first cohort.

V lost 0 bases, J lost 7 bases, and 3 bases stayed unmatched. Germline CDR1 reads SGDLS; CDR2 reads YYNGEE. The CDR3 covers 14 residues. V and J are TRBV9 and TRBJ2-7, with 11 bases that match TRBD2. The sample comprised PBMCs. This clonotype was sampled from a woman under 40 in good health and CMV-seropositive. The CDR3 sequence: CASSVELAGAEQYF. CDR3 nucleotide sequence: TGTGCCAGCAGCGTAGAACTAGCGGGAGCGGAGCAGTACTTC.